This T cell receptor beta chain was profiled in a study of T cell changes during pregnancy in multiple sclerosis. The V and J ends lost 3 bases and 0 bases respectively, with 12 bases between them. The CDR3 length is 17 residues. Germline CDR1 is LNHDA and CDR2 is SQIVND (reference sequence). Assay: immunoSEQ multiplex PCR; the TCRdb copy retains only in-frame clones and omits some. The sample has roughly 14,000 clones; 80% to 90% are singletons. This clone was detected once. The origin of this receptor is a female donor with multiple sclerosis, enrolled in a pregnancy study. Sequenced here: CD8+ T cells from peripheral blood mononuclear cells, sampled in the first trimester of pregnancy. The J gene is TRBJ2-6, the V gene TRBV19; D is perhaps TRBD2 (6 bases). The CDR3 coding sequence is TGTGCCAGTAGTATGCGGGACCTTATCTCTGGGGCCAACGTCCTGACTTTC. This sequence encodes CASSMRDLISGANVLTF. The full variable domain, in which reference TRBV19 and TRBJ2-6 provide the parts outside the CDR3, is DGGITQSPKYLFRKEGQNVTLSCEQNLNHDAMYWYRQDPGQGLRLIYYSQIVNDFQKGDIAEGYSVSREKKESFPLTVTSAQKNPTAFYLCASSMRDLISGANVLTFGAGSRLTVL.